These T cell receptor beta chains were read from a single sample in a study of blood T cells in healthy people across ages. TCRdb independently ran MiXCR on the 5' RACE reads; one entry per CDR3 protein. Altogether approximately 800,000 distinct CDR3 sequences are present, around half being singletons, with the ten largest covering roughly 18%. The specimen sequenced was blood. These TCRs come from a man of 80 years or more in good health. Each CDR3 is given with its conserved first and last residue. D genes are given only for firm matches. Only some rows state a clone size, as once, few, many or a class for expanded clones.

>TRBV20-1|TRBJ1-1|NA|once|14
TGCAGTGCCCGAAGACTCGAGTGGAACACTGAAGCTTTCTTT
CSARRLEWNTEAFF
>TRBV2|TRBJ2-5|NA|NA|11
TGTGCCAGCGGACAGAAAGAGACCCAGTACTTC
CASGQKETQYF
>TRBV12-3/TRBV12-4|TRBJ2-7|NA|few|14
TGTGCCAGCAGTACCTCACTGACCTCCTACGAGCAGTACTTC
CASSTSLTSYEQYF
>TRBV5-5|TRBJ1-4|NA|few|16
TGTGCCAGCACCAAGATACCGGGACAAGCTAATGAAAAACTGTTTTTT
CASTKIPGQANEKLFF
>TRBV20-1|TRBJ2-7|NA|few|13
TGCAGTGCCACCGAAATGGGCGACTACGAGCAGTACTTC
CSATEMGDYEQYF
>TRBV6-1|TRBJ1-1|NA|once|14
TGTGCCAGCAGTGAAGTCGGGGTACGGACTGAAGCTTTCTTT
CASSEVGVRTEAFF
>TRBV10-3|TRBJ2-5|TRBD1|few|16
TGTGCCATCAGGGACTCCGGGACAGGGGGAGGGGAGACCCAGTACTTC
CAIRDSGTGGGETQYF
>TRBV12-3/TRBV12-4|TRBJ2-2|NA|few|15
TGTGCCAGCAAAACAGGGATTTCGCGGACCGGGGAGCTGTTTTTT
CASKTGISRTGELFF
>TRBV29-1|TRBJ2-7|NA|NA|15
TGCAGCGTCATCTTCAGGGGACATAGTGGGGGCGAGCAGTACTTC
CSVIFRGHSGGEQYF
>TRBV20-1|TRBJ2-1|NA|once|11
TGCAGTGCTACTTGGATCAATGAGCAGTTCTTC
CSATWINEQFF
>TRBV20-1|TRBJ2-2|TRBD2|few|15
TGCAGTGCTTCCCGTAGCGGGAGGTACACCGGGGAGCTGTTTTTT
CSASRSGRYTGELFF
>TRBV20-1|TRBJ2-7|TRBD1|NA|12
TGCAGTACCTTAGGGACAGGGAACGAGCAGTACTTC
CSTLGTGNEQYF
>TRBV14|TRBJ2-3|NA|NA|15
TGTGCCAGCACCGGGGACATAGCTGGCACAGATACGCAGTATTTT
CASTGDIAGTDTQYF
>TRBV5-1|TRBJ1-1|NA|once|17
TGCGCCAGCAGCCCCCGACCAGCAGGGGCCCTTAACACTGAAGCTTTCTTT
CASSPRPAGALNTEAFF
>TRBV27|TRBJ2-1|TRBD2|NA|16
TGTGCCAGCAACTCCAAGAAGCGGGGTGAGGCGAATGAGCAGTTCTTC
CASNSKKRGEANEQFF
>TRBV30|TRBJ2-7|TRBD2|NA|16
TGTGCCTGGAGCCTACGGTTGGCGGGAGGTTCCTACGAGCAGTACTTC
CAWSLRLAGGSYEQYF
>TRBV7-2|TRBJ2-1|NA|NA|13
TGTGCCAGCAAGGCGTACACCGACAATGAGCAGTTCTTC
CASKAYTDNEQFF
>TRBV12-3/TRBV12-4|TRBJ2-3|NA|NA|12
TGTGCCAGCAGAGCTCCGTCGGAAGTGCAGTATTTT
CASRAPSEVQYF
>TRBV12-3/TRBV12-4|TRBJ2-5|NA|many|16
TGTGCCAGCAGTACTCAGGGACCCCGGATGGGAGAGACCCAGTACTTC
CASSTQGPRMGETQYF
>TRBV14|TRBJ2-7|NA|NA|16
TGTGCCAGCAGCCACCGAATGGGGTCGCGCTCCTACGAGCAGTACTTC
CASSHRMGSRSYEQYF
>TRBV10-1|TRBJ2-3|TRBD1|few|14
TGCGCCAGCAGTGTTGACAGGGGGTCAGATACGCAGTATTTT
CASSVDRGSDTQYF
>TRBV7-2|TRBJ2-3|NA|NA|15
TGTGCCAGCAGCTTCCAAGGGTCGGTACAGGATACGCAGTATTTT
CASSFQGSVQDTQYF
>TRBV7-8|TRBJ2-3|TRBD2|many|16
TGTGCCAGCAGCTTAGTAGGTACTAGCGGCACAGATACGCAGTATTTT
CASSLVGTSGTDTQYF
>TRBV6-5|TRBJ2-7|TRBD2|NA|14
TGTGCCAGCAGTATGACTAGCGGGAGTCCCGAGCAGTACTTC
CASSMTSGSPEQYF
>TRBV20-1|TRBJ2-2|NA|NA|15
TGCAGTGCTAGTGTCGACCAAGCCTACACCGGGGAGCTGTTTTTT
CSASVDQAYTGELFF
>TRBV5-1|TRBJ2-7|TRBD1|NA|16
TGCGCCAGCAGCTTCAACACCGGGACAGCGGTATCTGAGCAGTACTTC
CASSFNTGTAVSEQYF
>TRBV3-1|TRBJ2-4|NA|few|13
TGTGCCAGCAGCTATCTCGGGGGCTGGGAGCAGTACTTC
CASSYLGGWEQYF
>TRBV12-3/TRBV12-4|TRBJ1-5|NA|few|14
TGTGCCAGCACCCCGGTACAGGGAAGTCAGCCCCAGCATTTT
CASTPVQGSQPQHF
>TRBV5-1|TRBJ2-3|TRBD1|few|15
TGCGCCAGCAGCTGGGGGGACAGGTTCACAGATACGCAGTATTTT
CASSWGDRFTDTQYF
>TRBV10-3|TRBJ2-7|TRBD2|NA|18
TGTGCCATCAGTGAGTCTGCCGGGACTAGCGATGTCTCCTACGAGCAGTACTTC
CAISESAGTSDVSYEQYF
>TRBV10-3|TRBJ2-5|TRBD1|NA|16
TGTGCCATCAGTGGTGGCAGACAGGGGCGGACGGAGACCCAGTACTTC
CAISGGRQGRTETQYF